One sample yielded the 23 T cell receptor beta chains listed below, sequenced in a study of human T cells and chemical hapten exposure. The time point: healthy volunteer bleed at 6 weeks. Total RNA came from unfractionated whole blood. TCRdb re-derived calls from the RACE reads in MiXCR, one entry per CDR3 protein. The sample yields approximately 59,000 distinct CDR3 sequences, approximately 6.2% seen once. Sequences were obtained from whole blood. The source of these receptors is a female donor in good health. Some clones in this sample may be carry-over from other donors' samples.

This clonotype was detected ten times or more. The chain uses TRBV10-3 and TRBJ2-3; tentatively, D is TRBD2 (6 bases). Trimming shortened V by 7 bases and J by 3 bases, and 11 bases separated the two germline ends. The length of the CDR3 is 13 residues. In germline, CDR1 is ENHRY, CDR2 SYGVKD. The CDR3 here is CAITSGRTDTQYF. CDR3 DNA: TGTGCCATCACTTCTGGGAGGACAGATACGCAGTATTTT.

This clonotype was seen a handful of times. This chain uses TRBV28 with TRBJ2-7, with 7 bases identical to TRBD1. The CDR3 consists of 12 residues. CDR1 MDHEN and CDR2 SYDVKM come from the germline V gene. The junction had 6 bases not matched to a gene; V was cut back by 8 bases and J by 5 bases. CDR3 DNA sequence: TGTGCCAGCTCGACAGGGCCCCACGAGCAGTACTTC. It specifies CASSTGPHEQYF.

This clonotype was seen ten or more times. V gene TRBV6-5 combines with J gene TRBJ1-1; no reliable D call. Germline CDR1 MNHEY, CDR2 SVGAGI. V was clipped by 2 bases and J by 3 bases, with 7 bases between them. The CDR3 extends over 13 amino acids. CDR3 bases: TGTGCCAGCAGTTACGAAAGGGACACTGAAGCTTTCTTT. Protein product: CASSYERDTEAFF.

The chain carries TRBV27 and TRBJ2-7; D unclear. This CDR3 spans 13 amino acids. In germline, CDR1 is MNHEY, CDR2 SMNVEV (reference sequence). Trimming took 6 bases from V and 4 from J, leaving 13 bases between them. The CDR3 protein is CASRGLGKYEQYF. The CDR3 bases are TGTGCCAGCAGGGGTTTAGGGAAGTACGAGCAGTACTTC.

This clonotype has at least ten counts. This chain uses TRBV10-3 with TRBJ1-1; D is perhaps TRBD1 (5 bases). Trimming took off 2 bases at V and 7 bases at J, with 20 bases between the two ends. Germline lookup yields CDR1 ENHRY and CDR2 SYGVKD. The CDR3 loop spans 16 amino acids. CDR3 sequence (DNA): TGTGCCATCAGTGAGACCTACCTCGGGCAGGGTAGTGAAGCTTTCTTT. The encoded protein is CAISETYLGQGSEAFF.

This clonotype was detected many times. The V gene is TRBV5-1, the J gene TRBJ2-2, with TRBD2 matching 8 bases. This CDR3 has 16 amino acids. V lost 1 base and J lost 2; bases outside the gene matches: 4. Germline lookup yields CDR1 SGHRS and CDR2 YFSETQ. The CDR3 loop is CASSLIAGSNTGELFF. Here the CDR3 DNA reads TGCGCCAGCAGCTTGATAGCGGGATCAAACACCGGGGAGCTGTTTTTT. Together with reference TRBV5-1 and TRBJ2-2, the CDR3 gives the full variable domain: KAGVTQTPRYLIKTRGQQVTLSCSPISGHRSVSWYQQTPGQGLQFLFEYFSETQRNKGNFPGRFSGRQFSNSRSEMNVSTLELGDSALYLCASSLIAGSNTGELFFGEGSRLTVL.

The V and J genes are TRBV18 and TRBJ2-3, with D uncertain. The CDR3 extends over 14 amino acids. The V end was cut by 5 bases, the J end by 0 bases, with 9 bases between. CDR1 is KGHSH, CDR2 LQKENI, per germline. The CDR3 spells CASSSSLSTDTQYF. The CDR3, as DNA: TGTGCCAGCTCATCCTCTCTTAGCACAGATACGCAGTATTTT.

In the case of this clonotype: This may be a read error: a much more frequent sequence differs by one nucleotide. The chain is built from TRBV20-1 and TRBJ2-1; D possibly corresponds to TRBD2 (5 bases). V lost 0 bases and J lost 7, with 13 bases in between. This CDR3 has 14 amino acids. Per the germline V gene, CDR1 is DFQATT and CDR2 is SNEGSKA (reference sequence). The CDR3 DNA reads TGCAGTGCTAGAGATCTAGGACTGTGTAATGAGCAGTTCTTC. Translated, it gives CSARDLGLCNEQFF.

The V and J genes are TRBV3-1 and TRBJ2-4; 10 nucleotides align to TRBD1. Germline V gene data show CDR1 as LGHDT and CDR2 as YNNKEL (reference sequence). J lost 8 bases, V lost 5 bases, and 9 bases had no gene match. The CDR3 is 15 residues long. CDR3 sequence reads: CASSYRTGGADIQYF. The CDR3 DNA reads as TGTGCCAGCAGCTACAGGACAGGGGGAGCGGACATTCAGTACTTC.

This clonotype was seen many times. The chain is built from TRBV3-1 and TRBJ1-1, with D perhaps TRBD1 (6 bases). V was shortened by 3 bases and J by 5 bases, with 16 bases between the two germline ends. Germline loops: CDR1 LGHDT, CDR2 YNNKEL (reference sequence). The CDR3 has 15 residues. In DNA, the CDR3 is TGTGCCAGCAGCCACCTTTTGGTAAGGGGGACTGAAGCTTTCTTT. This codes for CASSHLLVRGTEAFF.

This clonotype appeared many times. The chain combines TRBV10-2 with TRBJ1-5; no firm D call. Germline V lookup: CDR1 WSHSY, CDR2 SAAADI. Trimming shortened V by 6 bases and J by 2 bases, and 8 bases separated the two germline ends. The CDR3 runs to 13 residues. CDR3 DNA: TGCGCCAGCAGAGGCACGGGCAATCAGCCCCAGCATTTT. It yields the protein CASRGTGNQPQHF.

As regards this clonotype: A much larger clone lies a single base off, so this may be a read error. This rearrangement joins TRBV7-2 to TRBJ1-5; TRBD1 is a possible D gene (6 bases). This CDR3 is built from 14 residues. Germline CDR1 SGHTA, CDR2 FQGNSA. The DNA for the CDR3 is TGTGCCAGCAGCACATTTCAGGGGAATCAGCCCCGGCATTTT. It specifies CASSTFQGNQPRHF.

This rearrangement joins TRBV11-2 to TRBJ2-4; the match to TRBD2 covers 7 bases. Germline V CDR1 and CDR2: SGHAT, FQNNGV. The CDR3 is 14 residues long. V shed 1 base and J 8 bases; nucleotides not matched to a gene: 5. CDR3 amino acids: CASSLAGGGYIQYF. The CDR3 DNA is TGTGCCAGCAGCTTAGCGGGCGGGGGATACATTCAGTACTTC.

This clonotype has more than one count but fewer than ten. The chain couples TRBV11-2 to TRBJ1-6; D gene ambiguous. Germline lookup yields CDR1 SGHAT and CDR2 FQNNGV. The CDR3 totals 14 residues. Deletions cut 5 bases from V and 4 bases from J, with 9 bases between. In DNA form, the CDR3 reads TGTGCCAGCAGCAAGGAAACATATAATTCACCCCTCCACTTT. Its translation: CASSKETYNSPLHF.

The CDR3 is CASSLLAGASTDTQYF. For the CDR3, the DNA is TGTGCCAGCAGCTTATTAGCGGGAGCTAGCACAGATACGCAGTATTTT. This sequence joins TRBV11-2 and TRBJ2-3; 9 nucleotides match TRBD2. The germline CDR1 and CDR2 sequences are SGHAT and FQNNGV. V dropped 2 bases and J dropped 0; count of bases not matched to a gene: 3. CDR3 length: 16 amino acids.

This clonotype occurred a few times. The CDR3 DNA sequence: TGCGCCAGCAGCCATATACAGGGCTACTCTGGAAACACCATATATTTT. Amino acid sequence: CASSHIQGYSGNTIYF. The V gene is TRBV4-1, the J gene TRBJ1-3; possible D gene TRBD1, 6 bases. The CDR3 sequence is 16 residues long. V was pared by 3 bases and J by 0 bases, with 12 bases between. Germline loops: CDR1 MGHRA, CDR2 YSYEKL.

This clonotype was counted at least ten times. The CDR3 sequence is CASSVGSAAYNEQFF. The CDR3, as DNA: TGCGCCAGCAGCGTCGGGAGCGCCGCCTACAATGAGCAGTTCTTC. The rearrangement links TRBV5-1 to TRBJ2-1, with D tentatively TRBD2 (6 bases). The CDR3 totals 15 residues. Germline V gene lookup returns CDR1 SGHRS and CDR2 YFSETQ. V was pared by 4 bases and J by 2 bases, with 13 bases between.

In its sample, this clonotype was seen a few times. V usage is TRBV6-2 or TRBV6-3 and J usage is TRBJ2-7, with TRBD1 matching 8 bases. Germline loops: CDR1 MNHEY, CDR2 SVGEGT. CDR3 length equals 16 residues. The V segment lost 0 bases and the J segment 4 bases; nucleotides outside the gene matches: 8. The CDR3 here is CASSYSNPWTGYEQYF. The CDR3 DNA reads as TGTGCCAGCAGTTACTCGAACCCCTGGACAGGGTACGAGCAGTACTTC.

This clonotype was counted between two and nine times. The chain employs TRBV28 and TRBJ1-6; D may be TRBD1 (5 bases). V was clipped by 6 bases and J by 8 bases, with 14 bases between them. This CDR3 has 14 amino acids. Germline values: CDR1 MDHEN, CDR2 SYDVKM. The CDR3 sequence: CASRSGLSYSPLHF. The CDR3 bases are TGTGCCAGCAGATCGGGACTGTCGTATTCACCCCTCCACTTT. Full variable domain (missing parts from reference TRBV28 and TRBJ1-6): DVKVTQSSRYLVKRTGEKVFLECVQDMDHENMFWYRQDPGLGLRLIYFSYDVKMKEKGDIPEGYSVSREKKERFSLILESASTNQTSMYLCASRSGLSYSPLHFGNGTRLTVT.

This clonotype occurred many times. V is TRBV6-6 and J is TRBJ1-1; 8 positions match TRBD1. The V gene end was trimmed by 6 bases and the J gene end by 5 bases; junction bases not matched to a gene: 11. The CDR3 sequence is 15 residues long. Germline-derived CDR1 and CDR2 are MNHNY and SVGAGI (reference sequence). DNA of the CDR3: TGTGCCAGCAGCCCCCAGGGGGCAGATCGAACTGAAGCTTTCTTT. Amino acid sequence: CASSPQGADRTEAFF.

V and J are TRBV10-3 and TRBJ2-5; D may be TRBD2 (5 bases). V was clipped by 2 bases and J by 5 bases, with 9 bases between them. The germline V gene encodes CDR1 ENHRY and CDR2 SYGVKD. This CDR3 has 13 residues. DNA of the CDR3: TGTGCCATCAGTGAGGACACGGGGGAGACCCAGTACTTC. Translated, it gives CAISEDTGETQYF.

This clonotype appeared a few times. The rearrangement joins TRBV6-5 to TRBJ2-3; D is perhaps TRBD1 (5 bases). The CDR3 extends over 13 amino acids. From germline, CDR1 is MNHEY and CDR2 SVGAGI. V lost 5 bases to trimming and J lost 3 bases, with 9 bases between them. Here the CDR3 reads CASSPPGTDTQYF. Here the CDR3 DNA reads TGTGCCAGCAGTCCGCCAGGGACAGATACGCAGTATTTT.

This clonotype occurred once. The chain joins TRBV7-2 to TRBJ2-4; D uncertain. V was pared by 6 bases and J by 4 bases, with 7 bases between. The CDR3 has 12 amino acids. Germline loops: CDR1 SGHTA, CDR2 FQGNSA. Here the CDR3 reads CASRPQKNIQYF. CDR3 nucleotide sequence: TGTGCCAGCAGACCTCAAAAAAACATTCAGTACTTC.